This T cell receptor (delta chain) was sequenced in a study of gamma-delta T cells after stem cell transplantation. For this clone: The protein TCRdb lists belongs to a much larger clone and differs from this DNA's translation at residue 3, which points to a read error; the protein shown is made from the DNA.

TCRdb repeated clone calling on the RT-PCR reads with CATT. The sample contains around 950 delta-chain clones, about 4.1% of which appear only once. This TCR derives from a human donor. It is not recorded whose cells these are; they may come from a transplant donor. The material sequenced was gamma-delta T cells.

The CDR3, as DNA: TGTGCCCGTGATCTCCTACTGGGGGATATGCCCACCGATAAACTCATCTTT. This translates into CARDLLLGDMPTDKLIF. The gene calls are TRDV2 and TRDJ1; 11 nucleotides line up with TRDD3. The CDR3 sequence is 17 residues long. From germline, CDR1 is GEAIGNYY and CDR2 EKD.